These 6 T cell receptor beta chains were sequenced from one sample in a study of response to subunit inactivated influenza vaccine. TCRdb re-derived calls from the RT-PCR reads in MiXCR, one entry per CDR3 protein. The sample gives roughly 500,000 distinct CDR3 sequences, under 30% of which show up once; under 3.5% is in the top ten. The sample also formed part of further work on T cells expressing NK-cell markers. This second study says: TCR beta cDNA was made by 5'RACE template switching with UMIs.

The sample here was CD4+ T cells sorted from PBMCs, taken roughly 13 days after vaccination. These receptors all come from a man aged 45-65 years who received an inactivated influenza vaccine.

V and J are TRBV5-4 and TRBJ2-1; 7 bases agree with TRBD1. CDR1 is SGHNT and CDR2 is YYREEE in the germline V gene (reference sequence). V lost 1 base and J lost 6; bases outside the gene matches: 1. The CDR3 runs 13 residues. The CDR3 coding sequence is TGTGCCAGCAGCTTGAGGGGGCCCAATGAGCAGTTCTTC. Protein: CASSLRGPNEQFF.

The table lists this clonotype with a few counts. The chain couples TRBV9 to TRBJ1-1; possibly TRBD1 for D (6 bases). The V gene lost 0 bases and the J gene lost 1 base, with 7 bases spanning the gap. This CDR3 has 14 amino acids. From germline, CDR1 is SGDLS and CDR2 YYNGEE. The CDR3 DNA reads as TGTGCCAGCAGCGTAGCGGGACAGAACACTGAAGCTTTCTTT. Translation: CASSVAGQNTEAFF.

The chain recombines TRBV7-9 with TRBJ1-4; D uncertain. Germline V gene data show CDR1 as SEHNR and CDR2 as FQNEAQ (reference sequence). The CDR3 has 13 residues. V was trimmed by 5 bases and J by 7 bases, leaving 11 bases between them. CDR3 in amino acids: CASSPFSGEKLFF. The CDR3 DNA follows: TGTGCCAGCAGCCCCTTTTCCGGTGAAAAACTGTTTTTT.

This clonotype was found a few times. The V gene is TRBV15, the J gene TRBJ1-5; D is undetermined. Germline loops: CDR1 LNHNV, CDR2 YYDKDF (reference sequence). This CDR3 is built from 13 residues. V gave up 0 bases and J gave up 5 bases, with 5 bases separating them. For the CDR3, the DNA is TGTGCCACCAGCAGAGATTCTGATCAGCCCCAGCATTTT. Translated, it gives CATSRDSDQPQHF.

The chain has TRBV5-1 and TRBJ2-2, with D perhaps being TRBD1 or TRBD2 (6 bases each). Germline assignment: CDR1 SGHRS and CDR2 YFSETQ. Trimming took off 1 base at V and 7 bases at J, with 11 bases between the two ends. The CDR3 runs 14 residues. The CDR3 loop reads CASSLTGGRGELFF. CDR3 coding DNA: TGCGCCAGCAGCTTGACCGGGGGCCGCGGGGAGCTGTTTTTT.

This clonotype was detected only a few times. V gene TRBV20-1 combines with J gene TRBJ1-6; no reliable D call. There are 13 residues in the CDR3. Germline values: CDR1 DFQATT, CDR2 SNEGSKA (reference sequence). V was pared by 2 bases and J by 8 bases, with 10 bases between. The CDR3 region has the DNA TGCAGTGCTAGACTCACAGAATATTCACCCCTCCACTTT. It specifies CSARLTEYSPLHF.